The clone carrying this T cell receptor beta chain occurred once. Its antigen is currently unknown. The sample comes from a study of regulatory T cells in long-lasting Graves disease. Time point given: newly diagnosed GD, antithyroid drugs for less than 3 months. TCR sequences were obtained from RNA taken from PBMCs. Germline V lookup: CDR1 MNHNS, CDR2 SASEGT. The CDR3 has 16 residues. With 6 bases clipped from V and 6 bases from J, the junction kept 10 bases outside the gene matches. HTBI primers from iRepertoire and Arm-PCR of CDR3 regions yielded the TCR beta libraries. From the multiplex PCR reads, TCRdb called clonotypes with MiXCR, one entry per CDR3 protein. The data contain about 620,000 distinct CDR3 sequences, 15% to 20% of them singletons. Findings and limits, study-wide: Persistent disease samples used TRBV28, TRBJ1-2 and TRBJ2-5 preferentially.

These data also featured in a second study, about T cells in Graves' hyperthyroidism and ophthalmopathy. That publication notes: The HTBI primer set served for first-round RT-PCR of the TCR CDR3.

The chain links TRBV6-1 to TRBJ2-1; 11 bases map to TRBD1. The sequence was obtained from a woman aged 30 to 39 with Graves disease. The sample in question was peripheral blood mononuclear cells (PBMCs), obtained at new diagnosis, from a patient treated with antithyroid drugs. The CDR3 DNA is TGTGCCAGCAGGATCTCCAGCGGGACAGGGGGCAATGAGCAGTTCTTC. Residues: CASRISSGTGGNEQFF.